This TCR beta chain was captured in a study of shared clonotypes between healthy human individuals. Study outcomes and limitations: Relative to clonotypes present in all four donors, those not shared had lower generation probabilities. Naive subsets, compared against memory subsets, generally had larger estimated richness values. An expected dependence of interdonor clonotype sharing on sequencing depth was noted.

Looked up from germline, CDR1 is SGHAT and CDR2 is FQNNGV. This CDR3 is 14 amino acids long. V gave up 6 bases and J gave up 9 bases, with 18 bases separating them. Donors had no recently reported acute infections or vaccinations and were HIV-negative. A word on this clone: What it binds is unknown.

The method was immunoSEQ multiplex PCR; TCRdb's version includes in-frame clones alone and lacks a portion of them. The repertoire consists of roughly 700,000 clones, with around two thirds occurring once and the leading ten covering under 2%. The clonotype comes from a woman aged 25 to 39 in good health. The source material was memory CD4+ T cells sorted from blood. As for subset: CD45RA-negative fraction. J is TRBJ2-1 and V is TRBV11-2; D might be TRBD1 or TRBD2, each matching 5 bases. CDR3 amino acids: CASRQPGPSREQFF. The CDR3 DNA follows: TGTGCCAGCAGACAACCGGGACCATCCCGTGAGCAGTTCTTC.